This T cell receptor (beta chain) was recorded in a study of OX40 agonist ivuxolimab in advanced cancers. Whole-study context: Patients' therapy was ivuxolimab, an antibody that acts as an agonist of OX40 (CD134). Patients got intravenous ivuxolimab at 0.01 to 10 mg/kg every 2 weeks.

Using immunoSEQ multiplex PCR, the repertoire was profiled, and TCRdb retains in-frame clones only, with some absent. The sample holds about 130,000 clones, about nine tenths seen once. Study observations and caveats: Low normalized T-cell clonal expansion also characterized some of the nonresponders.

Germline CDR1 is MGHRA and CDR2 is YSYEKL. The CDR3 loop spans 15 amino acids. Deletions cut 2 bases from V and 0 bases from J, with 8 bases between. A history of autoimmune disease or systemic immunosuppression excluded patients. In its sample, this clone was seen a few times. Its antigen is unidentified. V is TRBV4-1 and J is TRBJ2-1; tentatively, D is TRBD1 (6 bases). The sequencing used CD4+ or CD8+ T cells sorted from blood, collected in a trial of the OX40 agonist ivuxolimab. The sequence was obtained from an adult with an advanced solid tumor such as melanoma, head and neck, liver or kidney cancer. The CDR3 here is CASSQPTGSYNEQFF. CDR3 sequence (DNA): TGCGCCAGCAGCCAACCGACAGGCTCCTACAATGAGCAGTTCTTC.